Below are 17 T cell receptor beta chains sequenced from a single sample in a study of blood T cell repertoires in COVID-19. TCRdb's copy holds only in-frame clones and misses some; the assay was immunoSEQ multiplex PCR. The repertoire holds under 200,000 clones, 70% to 90% seen once, with approximately 1% in the top ten. Material: peripheral blood. These receptors all stem from a man aged 40-49 years with acute or convalescent COVID-19.

V and J are TRBV19 and TRBJ1-1; D uncertain. The CDR3 is made up of 14 amino acids. Per the germline V gene, CDR1 is LNHDA and CDR2 is SQIVND (reference sequence). The ends were cut back, 7 bases at V and 5 bases at J, with 17 bases in the middle. The CDR3 region is CASTDLGGMTEAFF. CDR3 nucleotide sequence: TGTGCCAGTACCGATTTGGGAGGGATGACTGAAGCTTTCTTT.

This clone has a single count. The chain joins TRBV11-2 to TRBJ1-2; D is unclear. Trimming took 11 bases from V and 5 from J, leaving 18 bases between them. Germline V gene sequence: CDR1 SGHAT, CDR2 FQNNGV. The CDR3 totals 13 residues. This chain's CDR3 is CASRRSALYGYTF. Here the CDR3 DNA reads TGTGCCTCCCGGAGGTCAGCTCTTTATGGCTACACCTTC.

J is TRBJ1-5 and V is TRBV25-1; D not certain. The CDR3 consists of 13 residues. The germline gives CDR1 MGHDK, CDR2 SYGVNS. Trimming left V 4 bases short and J 7 bases short, with 11 bases between. The chain's CDR3 is CASSALEGQPQHF. As DNA, the CDR3 is TGTGCCAGCAGTGCGTTGGAGGGACAGCCCCAGCATTTT. Supplemented by reference TRBV25-1 and TRBJ1-5, the full variable domain reads EADIYQTPRYLVIGTGKKITLECSQTMGHDKMYWYQQDPGMELHLIHYSYGVNSTEKGDLSSESTVSRIRTEHFPLTLESARPSHTSQYLCASSALEGQPQHFGDGTRLSIL.

The V and J genes are TRBV28 and TRBJ1-6; D may be TRBD1 (5 bases). The CDR3 is made up of 16 amino acids. Germline assignment: CDR1 MDHEN and CDR2 SYDVKM. V was trimmed by 5 bases and J by 10 bases, leaving 21 bases between them. CDR3: CASSIPGGEAVSPLHF. CDR3 DNA sequence: TGTGCCAGCAGTATACCTGGAGGGGAGGCTGTATCACCCCTCCACTTT.

The V call is TRBV18, the J call TRBJ1-5, with TRBD1 as a possible D gene (5 bases). The germline V gene has CDR1 KGHSH and CDR2 LQKENI. CDR3 length equals 13 residues. V gave up 8 bases and J gave up 4 bases, with 12 bases separating them. The CDR3: CASRDGGNQPQHF. CDR3 bases: TGTGCCAGCAGAGACGGGGGTAATCAGCCCCAGCATTTT.

The gene calls are TRBV6-5 and TRBJ1-1; TRBD1 is a possible D gene (5 bases). CDR1 is MNHEY and CDR2 is SVGAGI in the germline V gene. This CDR3 has 15 amino acids. Trimming stripped 0 bases from V and 0 bases from J, with 8 bases between. This chain's CDR3 is CASSYSPTVNTEAFF. The CDR3 bases are TGTGCCAGCAGTTACTCCCCGACAGTGAACACTGAAGCTTTCTTT.

The J gene is TRBJ2-1, the V gene TRBV6-6; 8 bases align to TRBD2. V was pared by 4 bases and J by 8 bases, with 10 bases of the junction left unmatched. Per the germline V gene, CDR1 is MNHNY and CDR2 is SVGAGI (reference sequence). The CDR3 loop spans 15 amino acids. CDR3 nucleotide sequence: TGTGCCAGCAGTTCCAGCGGGGGAGTCTTCGATGAGCAGTTCTTC. Protein sequence: CASSSSGGVFDEQFF.

This clone was observed once. The V call is TRBV10-2, the J call TRBJ1-4; 8 bases align to TRBD1. The CDR3 contains 14 residues. Trimming took 4 bases from V and 5 from J; bases not matched to a gene: 3. Germline V gives CDR1 WSHSY, CDR2 SAAADI. Here the CDR3 DNA reads TGCGCCAGCAGTGGACAGGGGAGGAATGAAAAACTGTTTTTT. Protein: CASSGQGRNEKLFF.

This clone was recorded only once. The chain carries TRBV9 and TRBJ2-2; 7 bases map to TRBD2. The CDR3 runs to 13 residues. Trimming removed 3 bases from V and 7 bases from J; junction bases left unmatched: 3. Germline V gene sequence: CDR1 SGDLS, CDR2 YYNGEE. In nucleotides, the CDR3 is TGTGCCAGCAGCGGCTCGGGGGGCGGGGAGCTGTTTTTT. This sequence encodes CASSGSGGGELFF.

V gene TRBV6-2 or TRBV6-3 combines with J gene TRBJ2-2; TRBD2 is a possible D gene (5 bases). Germline V gene lookup returns CDR1 MNHEY and CDR2 SVGEGT. Trimming took off 1 base at V and 7 bases at J, with 7 bases between the two ends. This CDR3 is 13 amino acids long. Here the CDR3 DNA reads TGTGCCAGCAGTTACTGGAGGAGCGGGGAGCTGTTTTTT. Residues: CASSYWRSGELFF.

This clone showed up just a few times. The chain combines TRBV7-2 with TRBJ1-1; TRBD1 might be the D (6 bases). V lost 3 bases and J 2 bases, leaving 13 bases between the germline ends. The CDR3 spans 15 residues. The germline CDR1 and CDR2 sequences are SGHTA and FQGNSA. In DNA, the CDR3 is TGTGCCAGCAGCTTTAGACAGGCGGATAACACTGAAGCTTTCTTT. It yields the protein CASSFRQADNTEAFF.

The rearrangement links TRBV11-2 to TRBJ2-1; 10 bases map to TRBD1. The germline V gene has CDR1 SGHAT and CDR2 FQNNGV. The CDR3 is 15 amino acids. V lost 5 bases and J lost 1; bases outside the gene matches: 2. CDR3 region: CASSGDRGSYNEQFF. The CDR3 DNA is TGTGCCAGCAGCGGGGACAGGGGATCCTACAATGAGCAGTTCTTC.

The genes are TRBV5-1 and TRBJ1-6, with D perhaps matching TRBD1 (5 bases). In germline, CDR1 is SGHRS, CDR2 YFSETQ. The V end lost 0 bases, the J end lost 6 bases, and 10 bases lay between the germline ends. The length of the CDR3 is 15 residues. CDR3 loop: CASSLEGARNSPLHF. The CDR3 DNA reads TGCGCCAGCAGCTTGGAAGGGGCCCGTAATTCACCCCTCCACTTT. The full variable domain, rest sourced from reference TRBV5-1 and TRBJ1-6, is KAGVTQTPRYLIKTRGQQVTLSCSPISGHRSVSWYQQTPGQGLQFLFEYFSETQRNKGNFPGRFSGRQFSNSRSEMNVSTLELGDSALYLCASSLEGARNSPLHFGNGTRLTVT.

This clone was observed once. The chain recombines TRBV28 with TRBJ2-2, with D possibly TRBD1 on 6 matching bases. Germline V gene data show CDR1 as MDHEN and CDR2 as SYDVKM. V lost 3 bases to trimming and J lost 2 bases, with 10 bases between them. CDR3 length: 15 residues. DNA of the CDR3: TGTGCCAGCAGTTTTTTGGGACAAAACACCGGGGAGCTGTTTTTT. It encodes CASSFLGQNTGELFF. The full variable domain, completed using reference TRBV28 and TRBJ2-2, is DVKVTQSSRYLVKRTGEKVFLECVQDMDHENMFWYRQDPGLGLRLIYFSYDVKMKEKGDIPEGYSVSREKKERFSLILESASTNQTSMYLCASSFLGQNTGELFFGEGSRLTVL.

The V call is TRBV11-2, the J call TRBJ2-7; D might be TRBD1 (6 bases). This CDR3 region has 14 residues. The V gene's germline CDR1 is SGHAT and CDR2 FQNNGV. V was clipped by 6 bases and J by 1 base, with 13 bases between them. CDR3 nucleotide sequence: TGTGCCAGCAGGGTTGGCAGGGGATCCTACGAGCAGTACTTC. Translating it yields CASRVGRGSYEQYF.

This clone showed up just once. In DNA, the CDR3 is TGTGCCAGCAGTTACCGTACGGGGATATCGTATGAGCAGTTCTTC. It is translated as CASSYRTGISYEQFF. The V gene is TRBV6-6, the J gene TRBJ2-1, with a tentative D call TRBD2 (5 bases). Trimming took 2 bases from V and 8 from J, leaving 16 bases between them. There are 15 residues in the CDR3. Germline-derived CDR1 and CDR2 are MNHNY and SVGAGI (reference sequence).

The genes are TRBV4-3 and TRBJ2-7, with TRBD1 matching 8 bases. Germline CDR1 LGHNA, CDR2 YSLEER. The CDR3 is 14 amino acids. The V and J ends lost 1 base and 2 bases, in that order; junction bases with no gene match: 1. The CDR3 is CASSQGQGTYEQYF. The CDR3 DNA is TGCGCCAGCAGCCAAGGACAGGGGACCTACGAGCAGTACTTC.